The 10 T cell receptor beta chains reported below all come from one sample, sequenced in a study of cytomegalovirus exposure and HLA in healthy donors. With 60 Vbeta and 13 Jbeta primers, the PCR was carried out. Assay used: immunoSEQ multiplex PCR; TCRdb lists only in-frame clones, some missing. The sample shows about 98,000 clones, approximately 80% of them seen only once. The sample was PBMCs. The receptor set was obtained from a female donor in good health and CMV-seropositive.

This clone was seen once. This sequence joins TRBV5-6 and TRBJ2-7, with 7 positions matching TRBD2. The CDR3 has 16 amino acids. V shed 0 bases, J shed 4 bases, and the junction held 10 bases outside the gene matches. Germline CDR1 SGHDT, CDR2 YYEEEE. CDR3 nucleotides: TGTGCCAGCAGCTTGGTTCGTGGGGGGGTGGCGTACGAGCAGTACTTC. Protein: CASSLVRGGVAYEQYF.

This sequence joins TRBV19 and TRBJ2-7; the match to TRBD1 covers 10 bases. Trimming cost V 8 bases and J 2 bases; bases outside gene matches: 9. This CDR3 has 15 residues. Germline loops: CDR1 LNHDA, CDR2 SQIVND (reference sequence). The DNA for the CDR3 is TGTGCCAGTGGGACAGGGGCCATACCGGCCTACGAGCAGTACTTC. Protein: CASGTGAIPAYEQYF.

This clone was recorded a few times. The chain couples TRBV11-2 to TRBJ1-4; 7 bases map to TRBD1. The length of the CDR3 is 18 residues. V dropped 3 bases and J dropped 0; count of bases not matched to a gene: 10. Germline V gene data show CDR1 as SGHAT and CDR2 as FQNNGV. CDR3 nucleotides: TGTGCCAGCAGCTTGACAGGGTCCCAATTTGCAACTAATGAAAAACTGTTTTTT. Its translation is CASSLTGSQFATNEKLFF.

V gene TRBV6-6 combines with J gene TRBJ1-1, with a possible D match to TRBD1 (5 bases). V was clipped by 7 bases and J by 5 bases, with 20 bases between them. The CDR3 is 15 amino acids. CDR1 MNHNY and CDR2 SVGAGI come from the germline V gene (reference sequence). The CDR3 nucleotides are TGTGCCAGCACCCTGGGGGGGGTACCGGGGACTGAAGCTTTCTTT. Its translation: CASTLGGVPGTEAFF.

This clone was observed a single time. The chain links TRBV7-9 to TRBJ2-5; 11 bases match TRBD2. Germline loops: CDR1 SEHNR, CDR2 FQNEAQ (reference sequence). The CDR3 sequence is 17 residues long. Trimming cost V 4 bases and J 5 bases; bases outside gene matches: 12. The CDR3 region is CASSWTSGLSLVETQYF. The CDR3 DNA reads TGTGCCAGCAGCTGGACTAGCGGGCTTTCCTTAGTGGAGACCCAGTACTTC. Together with reference TRBV7-9 and TRBJ2-5, the CDR3 gives the full variable domain: DTGVSQNPRHKITKRGQNVTFRCDPISEHNRLYWYRQTLGQGPEFLTYFQNEAQLEKSRLLSDRFSAERPKGSFSTLEIQRTEQGDSAMYLCASSWTSGLSLVETQYFGPGTRLLVL.

CDR3 protein: CASSLTPSGSSYNEQFF. CDR3 sequence (DNA): TGTGCCAGCAGCCTAACCCCTAGCGGTAGCTCCTACAATGAGCAGTTCTTC. The gene calls are TRBV4-2 and TRBJ2-1; 7 nucleotides match TRBD2. V dropped 4 bases and J dropped 0; count of bases not matched to a gene: 9. CDR1 LGHNA and CDR2 YNFKEQ come from the germline V gene. The CDR3 is made up of 17 amino acids.

V and J are TRBV9 and TRBJ1-1; possible D gene TRBD1, 5 bases. CDR3 length: 13 residues. The V and J ends lost 3 bases and 4 bases respectively, with 10 bases between them. Looked up from germline, CDR1 is SGDLS and CDR2 is YYNGEE. This chain's CDR3 is CASSAPRGTEAFF. In DNA, the CDR3 is TGTGCCAGCAGCGCACCAAGGGGCACTGAAGCTTTCTTT.

The V call is TRBV11-3, the J call TRBJ2-5; no definite D call. The germline gives CDR1 SGHNT, CDR2 YENEEA. The V end lost 1 base, the J end lost 0 bases, and 3 bases lay between the germline ends. The CDR3 totals 13 residues. CDR3 nucleotides: TGTGCCAGCAGCTTAGTCTACCAAGAGACCCAGTACTTC. Translating gives CASSLVYQETQYF.

Concerning this clone itself: Within the sample, other DNA sequences also encode this same CDR3. V gene TRBV25-1 combines with J gene TRBJ1-5, with TRBD1 identical over 10 bases. V gave up 8 bases and J gave up 1 base; unmatched junction bases: 5. Germline CDR1 MGHDK, CDR2 SYGVNS. The CDR3 loop spans 15 amino acids. The CDR3 loop reads CASPPDRGSNQPQHF. The CDR3 nucleotides are TGTGCCAGCCCCCCGGACAGGGGGAGCAATCAGCCCCAGCATTTT.

The genes are TRBV5-1 and TRBJ2-1; no definite D call. Looked up from germline, CDR1 is SGHRS and CDR2 is YFSETQ. Trimming pared 0 bases from V and 3 bases from J, leaving 10 bases between. The CDR3 covers 15 residues. In nucleotides, the CDR3 is TGCGCCAGCAGCTTGGCCTTGGGCAACTACAATGAGCAGTTCTTC. This translates into CASSLALGNYNEQFF. The full variable domain, its missing parts supplied by reference TRBV5-1 and TRBJ2-1, is KAGVTQTPRYLIKTRGQQVTLSCSPISGHRSVSWYQQTPGQGLQFLFEYFSETQRNKGNFPGRFSGRQFSNSRSEMNVSTLELGDSALYLCASSLALGNYNEQFFGPGTRLTVL.